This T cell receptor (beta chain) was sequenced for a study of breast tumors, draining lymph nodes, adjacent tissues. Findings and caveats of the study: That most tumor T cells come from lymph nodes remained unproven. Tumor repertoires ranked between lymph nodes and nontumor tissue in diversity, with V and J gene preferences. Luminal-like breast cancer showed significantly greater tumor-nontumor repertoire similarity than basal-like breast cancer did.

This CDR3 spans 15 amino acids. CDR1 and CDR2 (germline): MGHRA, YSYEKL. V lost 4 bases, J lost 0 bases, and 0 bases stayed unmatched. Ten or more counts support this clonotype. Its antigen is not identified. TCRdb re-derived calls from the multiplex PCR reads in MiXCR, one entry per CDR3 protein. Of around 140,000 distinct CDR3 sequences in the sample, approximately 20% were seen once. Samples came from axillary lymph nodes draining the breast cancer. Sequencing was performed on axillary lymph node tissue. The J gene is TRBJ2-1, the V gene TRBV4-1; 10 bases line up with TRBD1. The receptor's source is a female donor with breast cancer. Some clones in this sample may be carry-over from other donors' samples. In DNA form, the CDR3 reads TGCGCCAGCAGCCGACAGGGGGCCTCCTACAATGAGCAGTTCTTC. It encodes CASSRQGASYNEQFF.